This TCR beta chain came from a study of T cell responses to AZD1222 COVID-19 vaccine. Turning to the study itself: Combined were second doses at about 4 or about 12 weeks. Study outcomes and limitations: The breadth and depth of Spike-specific TCRs increased once two AZD1222 doses had been given.

TCRdb's table, derived via immunoSEQ multiplex PCR, lists solely in-frame clones and lacks some. The sample includes just over 70,000 clones, about 85% of them seen just once. Only a few counts were recorded for this clone. Antigen: not known. Trimming left V 6 bases short and J 3 bases short, with 16 bases between. Germline assignment: CDR1 MRHNA and CDR2 SNTAGT. The CDR3 covers 15 residues. The receptor was isolated from an adult in good health. The V and J genes are TRBV6-4 and TRBJ2-3; D possibly corresponds to TRBD1 (6 bases). This specimen was peripheral blood, taken on day 0 of AZD1222 vaccination. The CDR3 coding sequence is TGTGCCAGCAGACCCAGGGGAAGTGGGACAGATACGCAGTATTTT. Encoded protein: CASRPRGSGTDTQYF.